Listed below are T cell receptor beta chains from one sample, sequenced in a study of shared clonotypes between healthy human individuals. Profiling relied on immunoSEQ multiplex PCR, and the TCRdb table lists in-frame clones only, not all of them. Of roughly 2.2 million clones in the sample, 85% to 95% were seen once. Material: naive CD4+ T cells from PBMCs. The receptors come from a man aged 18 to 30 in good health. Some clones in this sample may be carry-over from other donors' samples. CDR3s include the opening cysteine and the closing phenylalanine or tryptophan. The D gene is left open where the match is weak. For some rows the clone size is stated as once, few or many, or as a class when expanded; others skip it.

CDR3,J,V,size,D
CSVEGTIDEQFF,TRBJ2-1,TRBV29-1,once,-
CASSVGTGGPYEQYF,TRBJ2-7,TRBV9,-,-
CASSLGRLNTEAFF,TRBJ1-1,TRBV27,-,-
CASSSGRTGSYEQYF,TRBJ2-7,TRBV13,-,TRBD1
CASTSLGENTEAFF,TRBJ1-1,TRBV7-9,few,-
CASSRRGYSTDTQYF,TRBJ2-3,TRBV11-3,-,-
CASSRALGTPGTEAFF,TRBJ1-1,TRBV5-1,-,-
CASRGTWGTGVVSMAGANVLTF,TRBJ2-6,TRBV6-7,-,TRBD1
CASSYRNRLLQLVDEQFF,TRBJ2-1,TRBV27,-,-
CASSLPGLAGTDTQYF,TRBJ2-3,TRBV5-1,-,TRBD2
CASSFASGRLDTQYF,TRBJ2-3,TRBV5-1,-,TRBD2
CASSDTEKLFF,TRBJ1-4,TRBV2,once,-
CAWSVNLAGANEQFF,TRBJ2-1,TRBV30,once,TRBD2
CASSDGSIAKNIQYF,TRBJ2-4,TRBV28,-,-
CASRLTISSSYEQYF,TRBJ2-7,TRBV27,-,-
CASSLGLSYTNQPQHF,TRBJ1-5,TRBV5-5,-,-
CASSIGSRRPYNEQFF,TRBJ2-1,TRBV19,-,-